Many counts were recorded for the clone carrying this TCR beta chain. With a duration under 2 months, the hyperthyroidism was newly diagnosed in patients aged 18 to 65. V shed 3 bases and J shed 1 base, with 6 bases lying between them. The V gene's germline CDR1 is KGHDR and CDR2 SFDVKD. CDR3 length: 14 amino acids. The CDR3 regions of TCR beta were amplified from RNA transcripts. HTBI primers were the set used in a first-round RT-PCR of the TCR CDR3. MiXCR, applied by TCRdb to the multiplex PCR reads, yields one record per CDR3 protein. Here the sample spans hundreds of thousands of distinct CDR3 sequences, 35% to 45% being singletons. This record comes from a study of T cells in Graves' hyperthyroidism and ophthalmopathy.

This TCR came from a man between 18 and 29 years old with Graves' hyperthyroidism. V is TRBV24-1 and J is TRBJ1-5; D gene unclear. Source material: blood. CDR3 coding DNA: TGTGCCACCAGTGATGAGGACAGCAATCAGCCCCAGCATTTT. This gives the protein CATSDEDSNQPQHF.